The 18 T cell receptor beta chains given below trace back to one sample, sequenced in a study of shared clonotypes between healthy human individuals. Naive-designated CD8 cells lacked CD45RO, were positively enriched for CCR7, and omitted terminally differentiated effector memory CD45RA+ cells. Libraries were prepared by immunoSEQ multiplex PCR; TCRdb keeps only in-frame clonotypes and omits some of them. The sample lists about 2 million clones, about 95% occurring once. The sample consisted of naive CD8+ T cells sorted from blood. The source of these receptors is a man aged 18 to 30 in good health.

The chain couples TRBV7-9 to TRBJ2-1; the D is unclear. The CDR3 runs to 15 residues. Germline CDR1 and CDR2: SEHNR and FQNEAQ (reference sequence). V was cut by 5 bases and J by 4 bases, with 15 bases left in between. This CDR3 is CASSTSPRGYNEQFF. The DNA of the CDR3 is TGTGCCAGCAGCACCAGCCCCCGTGGATACAATGAGCAGTTCTTC.

The chain carries TRBV7-9 and TRBJ2-2; no reliable D call. Germline V gives CDR1 SEHNR, CDR2 FQNEAQ (reference sequence). The CDR3 is made up of 13 amino acids. V was shortened by 6 bases and J by 4 bases, with 9 bases between the two germline ends. This CDR3 reads CASRELSTGELFF. In nucleotides, the CDR3 is TGTGCCAGCAGGGAGTTAAGCACCGGGGAGCTGTTTTTT.

Worth noting for this clone: Other DNA sequences within the sample encode an identical CDR3. The chain combines TRBV7-9 with TRBJ2-1, with 8 bases lining up with TRBD2. From germline, CDR1 is SEHNR and CDR2 FQNEAQ (reference sequence). CDR3 size: 12 residues. V gave up 1 base and J gave up 10 bases; unmatched junction bases: 0. CDR3 nucleotide sequence: TGTGCCAGCAGCTTAGGACTAGCGGAGCAGTTCTTC. Translation: CASSLGLAEQFF.

This clone was observed a single time. The sample holds other DNA sequences that translate to the same CDR3. The CDR3 here is CASSRSGRGNEQFF. The CDR3 coding sequence is TGCGCCAGCAGTCGGAGCGGGAGAGGGAATGAGCAGTTCTTC. V and J are TRBV4-1 and TRBJ2-1; the match to TRBD2 covers 8 bases. CDR3 length: 14 residues. CDR1 is MGHRA, CDR2 YSYEKL, per germline. The J segment lost 7 bases and the V segment lost 6 bases, leaving 8 bases of the junction unmatched.

Details on this clone: A read error may account for a junction end that differs from germline. Other DNA sequences in this sample translate to the same CDR3. CDR3 in amino acids: CSVEGLAGSTDTQYF. The CDR3 coding sequence is TGCAGCGTTGAAGGGCTAGCGGGGAGCACAGATACGCAATATTTT. V usage is TRBV29-1 and J usage is TRBJ2-3; TRBD2 matches at 9 bases. From germline, CDR1 is SQVTM and CDR2 ANQGSEA. This CDR3 is 15 amino acids long.

The chain couples TRBV5-6 to TRBJ1-5; D not resolved. Trimming shortened V by 0 bases and J by 6 bases, and 7 bases separated the two germline ends. Germline loops: CDR1 SGHDT, CDR2 YYEEEE. The CDR3 runs 13 residues. The CDR3 DNA is TGTGCCAGCAGCTTGGGTGGGTTTCAGCCCCAGCATTTT. It encodes CASSLGGFQPQHF. Complete variable domain (other parts from reference TRBV5-6 and TRBJ1-5): DAGVTQSPTHLIKTRGQQVTLRCSPKSGHDTVSWYQQALGQGPQFIFQYYEEEERQRGNFPDRFSGHQFPNYSSELNVNALLLGDSALYLCASSLGGFQPQHFGDGTRLSIL.

CDR3 loop: CASSQVQQGSYEQYF. CDR3 nucleotides: TGCGCCAGCAGCCAAGTTCAACAGGGCTCCTACGAGCAGTACTTC. The rearrangement uses TRBV4-1 and TRBJ2-7; D is possibly TRBD1 (6 bases). V was pared by 1 base and J by 0 bases, with 10 bases between. CDR1 and CDR2 (germline): MGHRA, YSYEKL. CDR3 length equals 15 residues.

The rearrangement joins TRBV9 to TRBJ1-1; the D gene is possibly TRBD1 (6 bases). Deletions cut 3 bases from V and 4 bases from J, with 13 bases between. This CDR3 has 14 amino acids. Germline V gene data show CDR1 as SGDLS and CDR2 as YYNGEE. The CDR3 loop is CASSGGGSGTEAFF. The CDR3 DNA reads as TGTGCCAGCAGCGGAGGGGGAAGTGGCACTGAAGCTTTCTTT.

The CDR3 sequence is CASSPLTEDYGYTF. DNA of the CDR3: TGTGCCAGCAGTCCCCTGACAGAGGACTATGGCTACACCTTC. The chain employs TRBV6-5 and TRBJ1-2; possible D gene TRBD1, 5 bases. V lost 5 bases, J lost 3 bases, and 13 bases lay in between. From germline, CDR1 is MNHEY and CDR2 SVGAGI. The length of the CDR3 is 14 residues.

V gene TRBV10-3 combines with J gene TRBJ1-1; no firm D call. This CDR3 contains 14 residues. The germline V and J ends were trimmed by 6 bases and 0 bases, with 11 bases remaining between them. Looked up from germline, CDR1 is ENHRY and CDR2 is SYGVKD. The CDR3 DNA is TGTGCCATCAGACCCGCCGGGGTGAACACTGAAGCTTTCTTT. Translation: CAIRPAGVNTEAFF.

J is TRBJ2-5 and V is TRBV29-1, with 8 bases lining up with TRBD2. J gave up 1 base and V 2 bases, and 3 bases lay outside the gene matches. The CDR3 contains 14 residues. Germline V gene sequence: CDR1 SQVTM, CDR2 ANQGSEA. CDR3 coding DNA: TGCAGCGTTGAAAAGACTAGCGTCCAAGAGACCCAGTACTTC. It specifies CSVEKTSVQETQYF.

The CDR3 DNA reads as TGTGCCATCAGTGAGTCCCTGACAGGGTTCTACGAGCAGTACTTC. It encodes CAISESLTGFYEQYF. V and J are TRBV10-3 and TRBJ2-7, with 7 nucleotides matching TRBD1. Trimming cost V 0 bases and J 3 bases; bases outside gene matches: 5. Germline V CDR1 and CDR2: ENHRY, SYGVKD. The CDR3 is made up of 15 amino acids.

This sequence joins TRBV10-1 and TRBJ1-1; D unclear. This CDR3 has 13 amino acids. Looked up from germline, CDR1 is WNHNN and CDR2 is SYGVQD (reference sequence). Trimming shortened V by 4 bases and J by 1 base, and 7 bases separated the two germline ends. CDR3 residues: CASSVSANTEAFF. Written as DNA, the CDR3 is TGCGCCAGCAGTGTGTCGGCGAACACTGAAGCTTTCTTT.

V usage is TRBV9 and J usage is TRBJ2-1; 10 nucleotides line up with TRBD2. The CDR3 loop spans 15 amino acids. V shed 0 bases, J shed 8 bases, and the junction held 5 bases outside the gene matches. Germline V gene sequence: CDR1 SGDLS, CDR2 YYNGEE. The chain's CDR3 is CASSVESSGSDEQFF. DNA of the CDR3: TGTGCCAGCAGCGTAGAGTCTAGCGGGAGCGATGAGCAGTTCTTC.

This clone was seen more than once but under ten times. This chain connects TRBV28 to TRBJ1-5; D ambiguous. The CDR3 sequence is 12 residues long. Trimming pared 3 bases from V and 8 bases from J, leaving 8 bases between. Per the germline V gene, CDR1 is MDHEN and CDR2 is SYDVKM. The CDR3 region is CASSLDSKPQHF. The CDR3 nucleotides read TGTGCCAGCAGTTTGGATAGTAAGCCCCAGCATTTT.

The chain combines TRBV28 with TRBJ2-3; TRBD2 matches at 7 bases. Germline assignment: CDR1 MDHEN and CDR2 SYDVKM. This CDR3 is built from 16 residues. Trimming took 3 bases from V and 0 from J; bases not matched to a gene: 6. CDR3 bases: TGTGCCAGCAGTTTTAAGGGAGGGGATAGCACAGATACGCAGTATTTT. The encoded protein is CASSFKGGDSTDTQYF.

This sequence joins TRBV5-6 and TRBJ2-7; D may match TRBD1 or TRBD2 (5 bases each). V was clipped by 6 bases and J by 2 bases, with 12 bases between them. Germline values: CDR1 SGHDT, CDR2 YYEEEE. This CDR3 has 13 residues. Written as DNA, the CDR3 is TGTGCCAGCATGGGGGACCTAACCTACGAGCAGTACTTC. Its translation: CASMGDLTYEQYF.

The chain links TRBV6-5 to TRBJ2-1; D is ambiguous. Germline V gene sequence: CDR1 MNHEY, CDR2 SVGAGI. The V and J ends lost 6 bases and 3 bases respectively, with 12 bases between them. There are 14 residues in the CDR3. The CDR3 here is CASSPTIGYNEQFF. Here the CDR3 DNA reads TGTGCCAGCAGCCCCACTATAGGCTACAATGAGCAGTTCTTC.